This T cell receptor beta chain is drawn from a study of radiation and T cells in renal cell carcinoma. Assay: immunoSEQ multiplex PCR; the TCRdb copy retains only in-frame clones and omits some. In the table there are about 15,000 clones, approximately 65% of which are singletons. Study-level findings and limits: Irradiated tumors had higher TCR clonality than control tumors. Compared with controls, irradiated tumors had more, larger dominant CDR3 motifs. Only small tumor regions of roughly 1 g were sampled.

As to treatment: treatment-naive control, cytoreductive nephrectomy. Controls were unirradiated tumors from treatment-naive cytoreductive nephrectomy patients. The table lists this clone with a few counts. Its antigen remains unidentified. The sequencing here drew on tumor tissue, taken from a patient whose treatment was nephrectomy without radiotherapy. The TCR comes from a man aged 55 to 69 with renal cell carcinoma.

CDR3 loop: CATSRESSGVGYEQYF. CDR3 nucleotide sequence: TGTGCCACCAGCAGGGAATCCTCAGGGGTCGGGTACGAGCAGTACTTC. The J gene is TRBJ2-7, the V gene TRBV15, with a possible D match to TRBD1 (6 bases). V lost 3 bases and J lost 4, with 19 bases in between. CDR3 length: 16 residues. Germline CDR1 reads LNHNV; CDR2 reads YYDKDF (reference sequence).